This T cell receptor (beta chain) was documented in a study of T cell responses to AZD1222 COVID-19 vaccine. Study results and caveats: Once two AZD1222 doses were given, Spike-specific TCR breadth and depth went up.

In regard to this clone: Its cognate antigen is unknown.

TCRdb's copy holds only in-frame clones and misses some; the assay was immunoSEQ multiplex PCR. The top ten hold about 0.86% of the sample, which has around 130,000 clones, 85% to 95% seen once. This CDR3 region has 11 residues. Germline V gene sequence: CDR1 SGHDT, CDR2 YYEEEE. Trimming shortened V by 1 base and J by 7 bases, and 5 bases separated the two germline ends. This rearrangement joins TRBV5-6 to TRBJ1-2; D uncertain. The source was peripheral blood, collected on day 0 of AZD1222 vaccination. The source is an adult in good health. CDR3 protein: CASSLMGGYTF. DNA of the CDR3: TGTGCCAGCAGCTTGATGGGTGGCTACACCTTC.